This T cell receptor beta chain comes out of a study of Graves' ophthalmopathy and Graves' hyperthyroidism. Overall study results and limits: Distinction of ophthalmopathy from stable hyperthyroidism by a 13-signature model reached 87.88% sensitivity and 70% to 83% specificity.

Per the germline V gene, CDR1 is ENHRY and CDR2 is SYGVKD. CDR3 length equals 13 residues. As the template, RNA transcripts were used to amplify TCR beta CDR3 regions. HTBI primers primed a first-round RT-PCR, and a second-round multiplex PCR followed. TCRdb analysed the multiplex PCR reads with MiXCR anew, one entry per CDR3 protein. The sample consists of 500,000 to 700,000 distinct CDR3 sequences, about 40% of them appearing once. A remark on this clonotype: Its antigen is undetermined. Compared with germline, one end of the junction differs, possibly owing to a read error.

The sequenced sample consisted of peripheral blood or thyroid tissue (not recorded which). The clonotype was recovered from an adult man with Graves' hyperthyroidism. The genes are TRBV10-3 and TRBJ2-7; 7 bases are a match to TRBD2. The CDR3 loop is CASSQTSFYEQYF. CDR3 sequence (DNA): TGTGCCAGCAGTCAGACTAGCTTCTACGAGCAGTACTTC.